This TCR beta chain stems from a study of OX40 agonist ivuxolimab in advanced cancers. Study-wide background: Dose-escalation subjects each had hepatocellular carcinoma, melanoma, renal cell or head and neck cancer. Findings of the study overall: Some nonresponders additionally presented with little normalized T-cell clonal expansion. Low clonal expansion, among the lowest seen, marked partial responders at 0.1-3.0 mg/kg.

Measured with immunoSEQ multiplex PCR; TCRdb has only the in-frame clones, and not every one. Counted here are over 75,000 clones, roughly 92% occurring once; the ten biggest clones make up around 1.1%. In the case of this clone: Its specificity is not known.

Germline V gives CDR1 SGHTA, CDR2 FQGNSA. Trimming stripped 4 bases from V and 2 bases from J, with 13 bases between. The CDR3 sequence is 15 residues long. The origin of this receptor is an adult with an advanced solid tumor such as melanoma, head and neck, liver or kidney cancer. The sample was CD4+ or CD8+ T cells sorted from blood, taken in a trial of the OX40 agonist ivuxolimab. V is TRBV7-2 and J is TRBJ2-3; no firm D call. CDR3 loop: CASSSTQPATDTQYF. The CDR3, as DNA: TGTGCCAGCAGCTCGACCCAACCAGCCACAGATACGCAGTATTTT.